This T cell receptor (beta chain) derives from a study of T cell responses to AZD1222 COVID-19 vaccine. Study-wide results and caveats: Reportedly, close to half of spike-specific TCRs are directed against unmutated variant regions.

The method was immunoSEQ multiplex PCR; TCRdb's version includes in-frame clones alone and lacks a portion of them. The repertoire holds around 100,000 clones, roughly 88% seen once, with 4% to 5.5% in the top ten. Trimming removed 0 bases from V and 3 bases from J; junction bases left unmatched: 4. This CDR3 region has 15 residues. CDR1 and CDR2 from the germline V gene are LGHNA and YNFKEQ. In regard to this clone: Its antigen remains unknown.

The sequences come from peripheral blood, collected on day 0 of AZD1222 vaccination. The sequence derives from an adult in good health. V is TRBV4-2 and J is TRBJ2-7, with 8 bases matching TRBD2. CDR3 in DNA: TGTGCCAGCAGCCAAGAAGAGCGGGGGAGCTACGAGCAGTACTTC. As protein: CASSQEERGSYEQYF.